This T cell receptor beta chain was identified in a study of technical replicates of blood from a handful of donors. TCRdb's table, derived via immunoSEQ multiplex PCR, lists solely in-frame clones and lacks some. The data contain about 97,000 clones, 95% to 97% of them seen just once; the ten biggest clones take up approximately 0.38%. This CDR3 has 15 amino acids. V gave up 6 bases and J gave up 6 bases; unmatched junction bases: 9. Germline V gives CDR1 LNHDA, CDR2 SQIVND (reference sequence). The rearrangement links TRBV19 to TRBJ1-5; 9 bases line up with TRBD1. This TCR derives from a human donor in good health. The sequencing sample was made of T cells isolated from PBMCs. The CDR3: CASSGDRAMLQPQHF. Here the CDR3 DNA reads TGTGCCAGTAGCGGGGACAGGGCGATGCTTCAGCCCCAGCATTTT.